A single sample is the source of the 4 T cell receptor beta chains below, sequenced in a study of blood T cell repertoires in COVID-19. TCRdb's copy holds only in-frame clones and misses some; the assay was immunoSEQ multiplex PCR. The sample records 120,000 to 150,000 clones, around 83% being singletons. Sequences were obtained from peripheral blood. Receptor source: a human donor with acute or convalescent COVID-19. The donor label of this sample is uncertain.

This clone was recorded only once. The chain is built from TRBV12-3 or TRBV12-4 and TRBJ1-1; D gene ambiguous. The CDR3 extends over 12 amino acids. V was cut by 4 bases and J by 1 base, with 4 bases left in between. The CDR3 DNA follows: TGTGCCAGCAGTTCAGGGAACACTGAAGCTTTCTTT. Residues: CASSSGNTEAFF.

The chain employs TRBV9 and TRBJ2-5; 15 bases fit TRBD2. The CDR3 runs to 15 residues. With V trimmed by 7 bases and J by 5 bases, 6 bases remained unmatched. The V gene's germline CDR1 is SGDLS and CDR2 YYNGEE. The DNA for the CDR3 is TGTGCCAGCGGGGTCGGACTAGCGGGAGGGGAGACCCAGTACTTC. Translation gives CASGVGLAGGETQYF. The full variable domain, with the rest looked up from reference TRBV9 and TRBJ2-5, is DSGVTQTPKHLITATGQRVTLRCSPRSGDLSVYWYQQSLDQGLQFLIQYYNGEERAKGNILERFSAQQFPDLHSELNLSSLELGDSALYFCASGVGLAGGETQYFGPGTRLLVL.

J is TRBJ2-2 and V is TRBV4-2; possible D gene TRBD1, 6 bases. V was trimmed by 6 bases and J by 6 bases, leaving 14 bases between them. Germline assignment: CDR1 LGHNA and CDR2 YNFKEQ. The CDR3 runs to 14 residues. CDR3 sequence (DNA): TGTGCCAGCAGTTCAGGGGCAGACCCCGGGGAGCTGTTTTTT. This codes for CASSSGADPGELFF.

V usage is TRBV19 and J usage is TRBJ2-1; TRBD1 agrees at 9 bases. This CDR3 is 14 amino acids long. The trim removed 8 bases at V and 8 bases at J, leaving 10 bases unmatched. Looked up from germline, CDR1 is LNHDA and CDR2 is SQIVND (reference sequence). The CDR3 region has the DNA TGTGCCAGTGCGGACAGGGGTATAATTGATGAGCAGTTCTTC. It yields the protein CASADRGIIDEQFF.